This T cell receptor beta chain was observed in a study of blood T cell repertoires in COVID-19. TCRdb's copy holds only in-frame clones and misses some; the assay was immunoSEQ multiplex PCR. Among roughly 350,000 clones listed, about 89% were seen once. Trimming took 3 bases from V and 4 from J, leaving 9 bases between them. The CDR3 runs to 13 residues. Germline lookup yields CDR1 SGHTA and CDR2 FQGNSA. The sequence derives from a woman younger than 45 with COVID-19, enrolled during active disease. The chain employs TRBV7-2 and TRBJ1-1; D is unclear. The sample taken for sequencing was peripheral blood. CDR3 DNA: TGTGCCAGCAGCTTCTCAGGAAGCACTGAAGCTTTCTTT. Translated, it gives CASSFSGSTEAFF.